This passage covers 20 T cell receptor beta chains from one sample sequenced in a study of blood T cell repertoires in COVID-19 (dated by TCRdb to the early 2020s). The method was the immunoSEQ multiplex PCR assay. TCRdb re-hosts the immuneACCESS table, in-frame sequences only. Its copies lack some clones; in the studies checked, an unresolved V gene accounts for under half of them, and the cause for the rest is not known. In this sample the table shows around 58,000 clones, 88% of which occur a single time. The ten largest clones capture around two fifths of the sample. Sample: peripheral blood. The receptors stem from a woman aged 55-70 years with COVID-19, enrolled during active disease.

This chain uses TRBV5-1 with TRBJ1-2, with D perhaps matching TRBD1 (5 bases). V lost 4 bases to trimming and J lost 2 bases, with 9 bases between them. In germline, CDR1 is SGHRS, CDR2 YFSETQ. CDR3 length equals 13 residues. In DNA form, the CDR3 reads TGCGCCAGCAGCGAGGAGGGGAACTATGGCTACACCTTC. Translating it yields CASSEEGNYGYTF.

This chain joins TRBV20-1 and TRBJ2-7; 8 nucleotides line up with TRBD2. J gave up 6 bases and V 3 bases, and 10 bases lay outside the gene matches. The germline V gene encodes CDR1 DFQATT and CDR2 SNEGSKA (reference sequence). The CDR3 is 14 amino acids. The CDR3 coding sequence is TGCAGTGCTAGTGAACGTACTAGCGGAATCGAGCAGTACTTC. This sequence encodes CSASERTSGIEQYF.

V gene TRBV7-9 combines with J gene TRBJ1-5; tentative D call: TRBD1 (5 bases). The germline gives CDR1 SEHNR, CDR2 FQNEAQ (reference sequence). The CDR3 is 15 amino acids. V lost 5 bases, J lost 6 bases, and 17 bases lay in between. The CDR3 DNA reads as TGTGCCAGCAGCCGCTCGGGGGATTATACTCAGCCCCAGCATTTT. This gives the protein CASSRSGDYTQPQHF.

The CDR3 bases are TGTGCCAGCAGCTCTCGCCAGGGCTTCGCGAACACCGGGGAGCTGTTTTTT. It translates to CASSSRQGFANTGELFF. The chain uses TRBV5-8 and TRBJ2-2; D is perhaps TRBD1 (5 bases). Germline V gives CDR1 SGHTS, CDR2 YDEGEE. Trimming took 3 bases from V and 0 from J, leaving 15 bases between them. This CDR3 has 17 residues.

This clone appeared a single time. The CDR3 DNA follows: TGTGCCAGCAGTGAGGGACTAGCGGGAGGGAAGCAGTACTTC. Protein product: CASSEGLAGGKQYF. The genes are TRBV6-1 and TRBJ2-7; TRBD2 matches 16 bases. The CDR3 runs to 14 residues. Losses at the gene ends were 3 bases for V and 8 bases for J; bases not matched to a gene: 1. The V gene's germline CDR1 is MNHNS and CDR2 SASEGT.

This clone was recorded once. This rearrangement joins TRBV29-1 to TRBJ2-1; TRBD2 is a possible D gene (6 bases). Per germline, CDR1 SQVTM and CDR2 ANQGSEA. Trimming stripped 2 bases from V and 12 bases from J, with 17 bases between. This CDR3 has 13 amino acids. CDR3 DNA: TGCAGCGTTGAAAGGAGAAGCGGGCCCGGGCAGTTCTTC. Its translation is CSVERRSGPGQFF.

V gene TRBV7-8 combines with J gene TRBJ2-2; TRBD2 might be the D (6 bases). V was pared by 3 bases and J by 6 bases, with 14 bases between. The length of the CDR3 is 15 residues. In germline, CDR1 is SGHVS, CDR2 FQNEAQ. Here the CDR3 DNA reads TGTGCCAGCAGCTTGCGGGGCAGGGTGGCCGGGGAGCTGTTTTTT. Its protein is CASSLRGRVAGELFF.

This clone has a single count. This sequence joins TRBV6-1 and TRBJ1-2, with a tentative D call TRBD1 (6 bases). The germline V gene has CDR1 MNHNS and CDR2 SASEGT. The V end lost 3 bases, the J end lost 1 base, and 15 bases lay between the germline ends. The CDR3 runs to 16 residues. CDR3 sequence: CASSESPGVFNYGYTF. The CDR3 DNA follows: TGTGCCAGCAGTGAGAGCCCAGGGGTCTTTAACTATGGCTACACCTTC.

This clone was seen a handful of times. J is TRBJ2-1 and V is TRBV7-9, with 16 bases matching TRBD2. Germline V gene sequence: CDR1 SEHNR, CDR2 FQNEAQ (reference sequence). The junction had 6 bases not matched to a gene; V was cut back by 3 bases and J by 4 bases. The CDR3 has 18 amino acids. CDR3 protein: CASSLGLAGGYLYNEQFF. CDR3 coding DNA: TGTGCCAGCAGCTTGGGACTAGCGGGAGGGTACCTTTACAATGAGCAGTTCTTC.

This chain joins TRBV14 and TRBJ1-4, with unresolved D. This CDR3 has 16 residues. The germline gives CDR1 SGHDN, CDR2 FVKESK. The V gene lost 0 bases and the J gene lost 6 bases, with 14 bases spanning the gap. The CDR3 coding sequence is TGTGCCAGCAGCCAAGATGCGGGCGTCACGCATGAAAAACTGTTTTTT. Its protein product is CASSQDAGVTHEKLFF.

The genes are TRBV4-3 and TRBJ2-2; possibly TRBD1 for D (8 bases). V was pared by 3 bases and J by 5 bases, with 16 bases between. In germline, CDR1 is LGHNA, CDR2 YSLEER. The CDR3 totals 16 residues. The CDR3 sequence: CASSQATGGGTGELFF. In DNA, the CDR3 is TGCGCCAGCAGCCAGGCCACAGGGGGGGGAACCGGGGAGCTGTTTTTT.

V is TRBV7-6 and J is TRBJ2-2; 7 bases map to TRBD2. Germline V CDR1 and CDR2: SGHVS, FNYEAQ. The V and J ends lost 5 bases and 2 bases, in that order; junction bases with no gene match: 8. CDR3 length: 16 amino acids. CDR3 sequence: CASSQGPSGNTGELFF. CDR3 nucleotide sequence: TGTGCCAGCAGCCAGGGTCCTAGCGGAAACACCGGGGAGCTGTTTTTT.

The rearrangement links TRBV28 to TRBJ1-6; D unclear. Deletions cut 5 bases from V and 17 bases from J, with 25 bases between. Germline V lookup: CDR1 MDHEN, CDR2 SYDVKM. The CDR3 totals 15 residues. The CDR3, as DNA: TGTGCCAGCAGTCCCCCATCCACAGCAACAGCCGCCATCCACTTT. This encodes CASSPPSTATAAIHF.

The rearrangement links TRBV19 to TRBJ2-1; the match to TRBD2 covers 9 bases. CDR3 length: 15 amino acids. With 5 bases clipped from V and 1 base from J, the junction kept 3 bases outside the gene matches. The V gene's germline CDR1 is LNHDA and CDR2 SQIVND (reference sequence). CDR3 sequence: CASSLAGVSYNEQFF. The CDR3 DNA follows: TGTGCCAGTAGTTTAGCGGGAGTGTCCTACAATGAGCAGTTCTTC.

This clone was recorded only once. The V call is TRBV10-1, the J call TRBJ2-2, with TRBD2 matching 13 bases. The CDR3 extends over 16 amino acids. V lost 4 bases and J lost 1; bases outside the gene matches: 0. Germline V CDR1 and CDR2: WNHNN, SYGVQD (reference sequence). As DNA, the CDR3 is TGCGCCAGCAGTGGACTAGCGGGAGGGAACACCGGGGAGCTGTTTTTT. Its protein is CASSGLAGGNTGELFF.

The rearrangement joins TRBV28 to TRBJ1-2; 7 bases line up with TRBD1. The CDR3 is made up of 14 amino acids. Germline V gives CDR1 MDHEN, CDR2 SYDVKM. The trim removed 2 bases at V and 4 bases at J, leaving 4 bases unmatched. This CDR3 is CASSLGSGGYGYTF. Here the CDR3 DNA reads TGTGCCAGCAGTTTAGGGTCAGGGGGCTATGGCTACACCTTC.

The CDR3 DNA reads TGTGCCATCAGTGAAGATGAGGCCTATAATTCACCCCTCCACTTT. Translation gives CAISEDEAYNSPLHF. V usage is TRBV10-3 and J usage is TRBJ1-6; D gene unclear. The CDR3 has 15 residues. CDR1 and CDR2 (germline): ENHRY, SYGVKD. V shed 3 bases and J shed 2 bases, with 8 bases lying between them.

This rearrangement joins TRBV7-2 to TRBJ2-7; weak D call: TRBD1 (5 bases). The germline CDR1 and CDR2 sequences are SGHTA and FQGNSA. Trimming pared 5 bases from V and 3 bases from J, leaving 14 bases between. The CDR3 contains 14 residues. CDR3 protein: CASSQVQGVYEQYF. CDR3 coding DNA: TGTGCCAGCAGCCAAGTCCAGGGTGTCTACGAGCAGTACTTC.

A word on this clone: An end of the junction does not agree with germline; a read error may underlie this. As DNA, the CDR3 is TGCGCCAGCAGGCAAGCAGCGGACAGAGAGAACTACGAGCAGTACTTC. The encoded protein is CASRQAADRENYEQYF. The chain recombines TRBV4-1 with TRBJ2-7, with D possibly TRBD1 on 6 matching bases. CDR1 and CDR2 from the germline V gene are MGHRA and YSYEKL. This CDR3 comprises 16 residues.

The CDR3 DNA reads TGTGCCAGCAGCTTGGACTCGTCTGGGCTGTTTTTT. It encodes CASSLDSSGLFF. The chain recombines TRBV7-9 with TRBJ2-2; a possible D gene is TRBD2 (5 bases). Germline V lookup: CDR1 SEHNR, CDR2 FQNEAQ (reference sequence). This CDR3 spans 12 amino acids. V lost 3 bases to trimming and J lost 13 bases, with 12 bases between them.